Presented here are 10 T cell receptor beta chains from one specimen sequenced in a study of T cell clonality in common variable immunodeficiency (dated by TCRdb to the mid-2010s). Library creation used the immunoSEQ multiplex PCR assay. TCRdb limited this immuneACCESS table to in-frame rearrangements with V and J called. A share of clones is missing; checked studies link under half to unresolved V genes, and the rest is unexplained. The table puts approximately 58,000 clones in this sample, none counted just once. The ten biggest clones cover roughly 5.9% of the sample. Sample: peripheral blood mononuclear cells. Every receptor here comes from a person aged 18-70 years in good health.

At least ten counts were recorded for this clone. Read coverage stops 3 residues before the CDR3 terminus; the germline J gene supplies the remainder. The sample carries other DNA sequences with the same CDR3. The V and J genes are TRBV20-1 and TRBJ1-4, with TRBD1 matching over 7 bases. The CDR3 extends over 14 amino acids. The J segment lost 6 bases and the V segment lost 6 bases, leaving 10 bases of the junction unmatched. The V gene's germline CDR1 is DFQATT and CDR2 SNEGSKA (reference sequence). The CDR3 sequence: CSARDRVNYEKLFF. The sequenced CDR3 bases are TGCAGTGCGCGTGACAGGGTAAATTATGAAAAA.

This clone was recorded many times. The CDR3 loop reads CASSPGQGLYGYTF. The CDR3 bases that were read are TGTGCCAGCAGCCCGGGACAGGGTCTCTATGGC. The J gene is TRBJ1-2, the V gene TRBV11-2; 9 bases match TRBD1. The sequence runs out 3 residues before the end of the CDR3; the remainder is reconstructed from the germline J gene. V dropped 5 bases and J dropped 4; count of bases not matched to a gene: 5. There are 14 residues in the CDR3. Germline-derived CDR1 and CDR2 are SGHAT and FQNNGV.

This clone showed up many times. The sequenced CDR3 bases are TGTGCCAGCAGCTTAAACAGGGAAGAGACC. Amino acid sequence: CASSLNREET. The CDR3, in full, reads CASSLNREETQYF. The J gene is TRBJ2-5, the V gene TRBV7-2; the D gene is possibly TRBD1 (6 bases). The CDR3 end is not reached by the read, which stops 3 residues before it; the germline J gene fills it in. The CDR3 is 13 amino acids. The germline CDR1 and CDR2 sequences are SGHTA and FQGNSA. The germline V and J ends were trimmed by 2 bases and 3 bases, with 7 bases remaining between them.

Ten or more counts support this clone. Sequencing ends 3 residues short of the CDR3 end; the germline J gene provides the rest. The chain carries TRBV4-2 and TRBJ1-1; D unresolved. Germline lookup yields CDR1 LGHNA and CDR2 YNFKEQ. This CDR3 comprises 13 residues. Trimming stripped 5 bases from V and 1 base from J, with 8 bases between. The CDR3 sequence is CASSVAENTEAFF. Incomplete CDR3 DNA: TGTGCCAGCAGCGTAGCGGAGAACACTGAA.

This clone was detected ten times or more. The read halts 3 residues ahead of the CDR3 end, with the missing end drawn from the germline J gene. The chain joins TRBV7-2 to TRBJ1-2; tentative D call: TRBD1 (5 bases). This CDR3 has 12 residues. Germline-derived CDR1 and CDR2 are SGHTA and FQGNSA. This chain's CDR3 is CASSLGRTGYTF. CDR3 bases read: TGTGCCAGCAGCTTAGGTCGGACAGGC.

At least ten counts were recorded for this clone. The CDR3 reads CASSFRARGSDEQFF. The CDR3 bases that were read are TGTGCCAGCAGTTTTAGGGCAAGAGGATCGGATGAG. The gene calls are TRBV7-2 and TRBJ2-1; D is undetermined. The CDR3 end falls 3 residues outside the read, so it is completed with the germline J gene. This CDR3 region has 15 residues. Germline values: CDR1 SGHTA, CDR2 FQGNSA. Trimming took off 6 bases at V and 8 bases at J, with 20 bases between the two ends. The whole variable domain, filled in from reference TRBV7-2 and TRBJ2-1, reads GAGVSQSPSNKVTEKGKDVELRCDPISGHTALYWYRQSLGQGLEFLIYFQGNSAPDKSGLPSDRFSAERTGGSVSTLTIQRTQQEDSAVYLCASSFRARGSDEQFFGPGTRLTVL.

This clone was counted ten times or more. The sequenced fragment ends 3 residues before the CDR3 boundary, so the rest is inferred from the germline J gene. V and J are TRBV30 and TRBJ2-7; D is ambiguous. V dropped 0 bases and J dropped 6 bases, with 6 bases sitting between them. Germline CDR1 is GTSNPN and CDR2 is SVGIG (reference sequence). The length of the CDR3 is 11 residues. The CDR3: CAWSVRVEQYF. The covered CDR3 bases are TGTGCCTGGAGTGTACGGGTCGAG.

This clone appeared many times. Read data end 3 residues before the CDR3 end; the end is taken from the germline J gene. The J gene is TRBJ2-2, the V gene TRBV5-1; 7 positions agree with TRBD1. Looked up from germline, CDR1 is SGHRS and CDR2 is YFSETQ. The CDR3 covers 14 residues. Trimming cost V 5 bases and J 1 base; bases outside gene matches: 2. CDR3 in amino acids: CASRGQENTGELFF. The sequenced CDR3 bases are TGCGCCAGCAGAGGACAGGAGAACACCGGGGAG.

There are many counts of this clone. The read falls 3 residues short of the CDR3 end, and the missing part is taken from the germline J gene. V is TRBV7-3 and J is TRBJ1-4, with D unresolved. CDR3 size: 15 residues. V lost 2 bases and J 1 base, leaving 8 bases between the germline ends. CDR1 and CDR2 (germline): SGHTA, FQGTGA. The sequenced CDR3 bases are TGTGCCAGCAGCTTATTCCCTAAAACTAATGAAAAA. This sequence encodes CASSLFPKTNEK. The full CDR3 protein is CASSLFPKTNEKLFF.

This clone was observed at least ten times. The missing CDR3 end, 3 residues past where the read stops, is filled in from the germline J gene. V is TRBV5-4 and J is TRBJ2-1; tentative D call: TRBD2 (5 bases). The CDR3 runs to 14 residues. CDR1 is SGHNT and CDR2 is YYREEE in the germline V gene (reference sequence). V dropped 5 bases and J dropped 8 bases, with 17 bases sitting between them. CDR3 sequence reads: CASRKLGEEHEQFF. The CDR3 DNA, read in part, is TGTGCCAGCAGGAAACTAGGAGAGGAGCATGAG.